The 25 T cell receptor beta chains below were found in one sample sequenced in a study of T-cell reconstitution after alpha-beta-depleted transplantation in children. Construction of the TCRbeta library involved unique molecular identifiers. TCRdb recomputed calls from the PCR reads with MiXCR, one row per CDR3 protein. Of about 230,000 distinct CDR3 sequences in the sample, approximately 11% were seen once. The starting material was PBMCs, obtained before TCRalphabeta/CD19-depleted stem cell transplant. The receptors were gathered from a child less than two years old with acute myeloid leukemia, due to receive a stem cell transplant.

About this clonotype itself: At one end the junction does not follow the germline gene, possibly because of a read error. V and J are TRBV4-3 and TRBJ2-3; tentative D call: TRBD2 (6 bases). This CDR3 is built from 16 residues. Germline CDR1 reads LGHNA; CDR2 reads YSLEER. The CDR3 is CASTQSDGRGTDTQYF. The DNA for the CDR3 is TGCGCCAGCACCCAATCCGACGGGAGAGGAACGGATACGCAGTATTTT.

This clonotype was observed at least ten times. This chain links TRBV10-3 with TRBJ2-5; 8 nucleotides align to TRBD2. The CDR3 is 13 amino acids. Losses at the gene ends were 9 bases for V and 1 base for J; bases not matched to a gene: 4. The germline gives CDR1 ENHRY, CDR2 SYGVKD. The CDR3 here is CAMRGVSQETQYF. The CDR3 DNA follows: TGTGCCATGCGGGGGGTAAGCCAAGAGACCCAGTACTTC.

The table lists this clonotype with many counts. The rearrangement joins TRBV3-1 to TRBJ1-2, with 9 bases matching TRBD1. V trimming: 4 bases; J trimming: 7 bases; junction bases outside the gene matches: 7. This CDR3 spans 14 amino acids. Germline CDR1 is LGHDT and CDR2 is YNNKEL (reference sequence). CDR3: CASSLRDRAGGYTF. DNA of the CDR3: TGTGCCAGCAGCCTCCGGGACAGGGCGGGTGGCTACACCTTC.

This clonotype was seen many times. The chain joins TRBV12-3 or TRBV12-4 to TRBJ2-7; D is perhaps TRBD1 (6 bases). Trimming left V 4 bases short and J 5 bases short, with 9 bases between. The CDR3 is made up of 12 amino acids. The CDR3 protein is CASSYGQNEQYF. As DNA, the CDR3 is TGTGCCAGCAGTTATGGACAGAACGAGCAGTACTTC.

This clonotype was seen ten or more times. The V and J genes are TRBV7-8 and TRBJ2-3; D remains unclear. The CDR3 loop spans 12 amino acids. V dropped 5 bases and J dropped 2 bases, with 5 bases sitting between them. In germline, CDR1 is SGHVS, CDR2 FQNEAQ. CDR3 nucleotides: TGTGCCAGCAGCCCTACCACAGATACGCAGTATTTT. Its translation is CASSPTTDTQYF.

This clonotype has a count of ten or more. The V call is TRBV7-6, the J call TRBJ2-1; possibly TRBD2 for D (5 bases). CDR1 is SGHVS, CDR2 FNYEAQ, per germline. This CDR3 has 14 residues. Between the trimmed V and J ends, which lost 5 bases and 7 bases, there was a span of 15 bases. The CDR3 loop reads CASSEPGIQNEQFF. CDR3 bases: TGTGCCAGCAGCGAACCCGGGATTCAGAATGAGCAGTTCTTC.

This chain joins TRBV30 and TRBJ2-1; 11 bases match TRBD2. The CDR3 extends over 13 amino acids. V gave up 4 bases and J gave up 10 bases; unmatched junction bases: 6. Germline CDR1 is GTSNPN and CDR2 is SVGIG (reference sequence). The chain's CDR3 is CAWIAGGPREQFF. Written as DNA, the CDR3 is TGTGCCTGGATAGCGGGAGGGCCTCGGGAGCAGTTCTTC.

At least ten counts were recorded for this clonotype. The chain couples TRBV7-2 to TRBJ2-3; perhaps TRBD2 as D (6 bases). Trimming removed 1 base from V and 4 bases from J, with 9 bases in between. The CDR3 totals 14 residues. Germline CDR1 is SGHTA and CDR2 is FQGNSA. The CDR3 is CASSLGTTPDTQYF. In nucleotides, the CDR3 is TGTGCCAGCAGCTTAGGGACTACCCCAGATACGCAGTATTTT.

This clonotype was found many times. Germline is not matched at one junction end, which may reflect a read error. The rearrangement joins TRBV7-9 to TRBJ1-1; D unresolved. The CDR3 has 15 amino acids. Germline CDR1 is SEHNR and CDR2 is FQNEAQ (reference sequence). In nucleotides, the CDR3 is TGTGCCAGCAGCTTAGGTAGTTTGACTGCTACTGGAGCTTTCTTT. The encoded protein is CASSLGSLTATGAFF.

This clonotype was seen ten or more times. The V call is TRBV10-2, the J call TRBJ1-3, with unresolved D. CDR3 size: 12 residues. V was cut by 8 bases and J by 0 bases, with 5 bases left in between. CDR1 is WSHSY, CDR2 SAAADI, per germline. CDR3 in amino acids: CASESSGNTIYF. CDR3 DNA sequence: TGCGCCAGCGAGAGCTCTGGAAACACCATATATTTT.

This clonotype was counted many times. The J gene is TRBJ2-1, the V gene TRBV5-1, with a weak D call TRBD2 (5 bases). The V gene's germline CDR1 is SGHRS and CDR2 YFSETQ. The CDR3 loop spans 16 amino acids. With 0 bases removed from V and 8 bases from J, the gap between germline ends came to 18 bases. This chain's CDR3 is CASSLAFGPTGDEQFF. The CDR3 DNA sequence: TGCGCCAGCAGCTTGGCCTTTGGGCCTACCGGGGATGAGCAGTTCTTC.

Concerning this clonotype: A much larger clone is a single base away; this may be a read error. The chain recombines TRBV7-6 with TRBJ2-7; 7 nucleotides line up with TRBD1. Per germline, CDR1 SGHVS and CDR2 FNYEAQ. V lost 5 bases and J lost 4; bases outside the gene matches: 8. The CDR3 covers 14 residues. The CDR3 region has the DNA TGTGCCAGCAGCGTCAGACAGGGCAGGTACGAGCAGTACTTC. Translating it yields CASSVRQGRYEQYF.

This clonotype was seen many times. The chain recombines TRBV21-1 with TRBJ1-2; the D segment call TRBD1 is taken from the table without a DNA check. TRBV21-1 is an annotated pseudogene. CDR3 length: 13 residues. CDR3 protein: CASSRTGSYGYTF. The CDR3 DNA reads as TGTGCCAGCAGCAGGACAGGCTCCTATGGCTACACCTTC.

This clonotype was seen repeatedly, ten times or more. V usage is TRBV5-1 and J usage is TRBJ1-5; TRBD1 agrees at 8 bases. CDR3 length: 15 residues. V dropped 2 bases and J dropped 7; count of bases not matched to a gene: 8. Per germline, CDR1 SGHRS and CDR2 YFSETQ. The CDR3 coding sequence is TGCGCCAGCAGCTTACGGACAGGGACCGACCAGCCCCAGCATTTT. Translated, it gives CASSLRTGTDQPQHF.

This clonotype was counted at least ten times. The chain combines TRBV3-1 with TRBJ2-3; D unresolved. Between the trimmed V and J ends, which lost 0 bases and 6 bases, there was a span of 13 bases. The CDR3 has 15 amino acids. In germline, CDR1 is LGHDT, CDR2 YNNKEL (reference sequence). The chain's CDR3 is CASSQDAAPPDTQYF. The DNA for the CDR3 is TGTGCCAGCAGCCAAGACGCGGCTCCCCCGGATACGCAGTATTTT.

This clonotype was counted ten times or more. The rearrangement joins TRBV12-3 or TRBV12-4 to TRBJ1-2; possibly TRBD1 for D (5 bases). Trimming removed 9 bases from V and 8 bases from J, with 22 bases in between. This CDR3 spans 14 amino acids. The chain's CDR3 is CASRGAGRRLGYTF. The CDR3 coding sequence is TGTGCCAGTCGTGGGGCAGGGCGACGGTTGGGCTACACCTTC.

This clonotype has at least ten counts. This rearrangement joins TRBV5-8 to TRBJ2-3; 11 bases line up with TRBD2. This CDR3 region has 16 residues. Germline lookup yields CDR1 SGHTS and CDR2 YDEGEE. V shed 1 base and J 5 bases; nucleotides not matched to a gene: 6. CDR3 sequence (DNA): TGTGCCAGCAGCTTGAGTAGCGGGAGGGCTGTAGATACGCAGTATTTT. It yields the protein CASSLSSGRAVDTQYF. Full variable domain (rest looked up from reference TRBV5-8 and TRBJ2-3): EAGVTQSPTHLIKTRGQQATLRCSPISGHTSVYWYQQALGLGLQFLLWYDEGEERNRGNFPPRFSGRQFPNYSSELNVNALELEDSALYLCASSLSSGRAVDTQYFGPGTRLTVL.

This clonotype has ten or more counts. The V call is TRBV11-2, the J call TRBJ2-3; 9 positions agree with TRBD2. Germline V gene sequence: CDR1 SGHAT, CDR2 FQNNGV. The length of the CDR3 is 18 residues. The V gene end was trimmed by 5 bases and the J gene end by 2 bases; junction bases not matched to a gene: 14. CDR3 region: CASSRRLGRGGFTDTQYF. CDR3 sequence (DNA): TGTGCCAGCAGCCGTCGCCTGGGGCGGGGGGGCTTCACAGATACGCAGTATTTT. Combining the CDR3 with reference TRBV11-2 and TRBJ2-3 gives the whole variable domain EAGVAQSPRYKIIEKRQSVAFWCNPISGHATLYWYQQILGQGPKLLIQFQNNGVVDDSQLPKDRFSAERLKGVDSTLKIQPAKLEDSAVYLCASSRRLGRGGFTDTQYFGPGTRLTVL.

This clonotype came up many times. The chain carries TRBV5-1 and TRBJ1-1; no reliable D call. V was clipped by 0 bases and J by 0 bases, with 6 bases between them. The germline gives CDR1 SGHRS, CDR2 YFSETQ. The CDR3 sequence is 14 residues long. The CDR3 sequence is CASSLDPMNTEAFF. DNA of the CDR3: TGCGCCAGCAGCTTGGATCCTATGAACACTGAAGCTTTCTTT.

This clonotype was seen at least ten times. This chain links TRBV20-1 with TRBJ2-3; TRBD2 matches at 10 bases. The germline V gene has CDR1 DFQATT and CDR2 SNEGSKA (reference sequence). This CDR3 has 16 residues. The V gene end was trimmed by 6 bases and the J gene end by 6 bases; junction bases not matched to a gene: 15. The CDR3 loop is CSAVWTSSGGADTQYF. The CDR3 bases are TGCAGTGCCGTATGGACTTCTAGCGGGGGCGCCGATACGCAGTATTTT.

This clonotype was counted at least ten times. The CDR3 protein is CASSSNPELGYTF. CDR3 in DNA: TGTGCCAGCAGTTCGAACCCCGAGCTTGGCTACACCTTC. The chain couples TRBV7-9 to TRBJ1-2, with D uncertain. The CDR3 is 13 residues long. CDR1 SEHNR and CDR2 FQNEAQ come from the germline V gene (reference sequence). Trimming took 6 bases from V and 7 from J, leaving 15 bases between them.

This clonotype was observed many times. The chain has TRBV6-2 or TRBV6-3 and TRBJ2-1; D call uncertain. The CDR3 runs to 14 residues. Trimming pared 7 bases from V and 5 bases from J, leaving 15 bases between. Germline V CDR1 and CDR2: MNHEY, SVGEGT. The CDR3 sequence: CASMSGQANNEQFF. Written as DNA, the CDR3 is TGTGCCAGCATGTCCGGGCAGGCAAACAATGAGCAGTTCTTC.

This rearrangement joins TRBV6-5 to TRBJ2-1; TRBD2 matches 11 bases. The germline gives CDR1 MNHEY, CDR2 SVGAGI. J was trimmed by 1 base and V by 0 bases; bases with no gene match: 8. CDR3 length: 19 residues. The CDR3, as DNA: TGTGCCAGCAGTTACTCGATCCTAGCGGGAGGACATTCCTACAATGAGCAGTTCTTC. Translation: CASSYSILAGGHSYNEQFF.

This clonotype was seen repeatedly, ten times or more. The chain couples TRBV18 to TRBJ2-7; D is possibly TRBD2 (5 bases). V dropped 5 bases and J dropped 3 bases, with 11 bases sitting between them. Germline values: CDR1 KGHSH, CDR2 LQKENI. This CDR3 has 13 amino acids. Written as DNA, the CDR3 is TGTGCCAGCTCAGCTGGGAGTAACTACGAGCAGTACTTC. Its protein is CASSAGSNYEQYF.

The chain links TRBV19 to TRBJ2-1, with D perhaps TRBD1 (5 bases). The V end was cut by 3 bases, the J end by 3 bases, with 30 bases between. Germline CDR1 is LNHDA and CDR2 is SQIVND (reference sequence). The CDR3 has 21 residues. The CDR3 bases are TGTGCCAGTAGTATTAGGGGCAGGGTCGCCCAGACCCGGCTAGGCTACAATGAGCAGTTCTTC. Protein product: CASSIRGRVAQTRLGYNEQFF.